These T cell receptor beta chains were read from a single sample in a study of blood T cell repertoires in COVID-19. Here immunoSEQ multiplex PCR was the method, and the copy in TCRdb shows in-frame clones only, minus some. The table shows around 70,000 clones, with 89% occurring only once. Material: peripheral blood. The receptors shown here come from a man older than 75 with acute or convalescent COVID-19. The CDR3 runs from the conserved cysteine through the conserved F or W. Fields, in order: V gene, J gene, clone size, D gene, CDR3 DNA, CDR3 protein. A D gene is named only where the DNA matches it firmly. Size is stated for part of the rows, as once, few or many counts, or as a class when the clone is expanded.

v_call: TRBV7-8; j_call: TRBJ1-1; clone_size: NA; d_call: TRBD1; cdr3_nt: TGTGCCAGCAGCTCCACAACAGGGGGCACTGAAGCTTTCTTT; cdr3_aa: CASSSTTGGTEAFF
v_call: TRBV25-1; j_call: TRBJ2-7; clone_size: NA; d_call: TRBD2; cdr3_nt: TGTGCCAGCAGTGAGGGACTAGCGGGACCCTACGAGCAGTACTTC; cdr3_aa: CASSEGLAGPYEQYF
v_call: TRBV19; j_call: TRBJ1-2; clone_size: few; d_call: TRBD1; cdr3_nt: TGTGCCAGTAGTATTACGGGACAGGGGAGCCATGGCTACACCTTC; cdr3_aa: CASSITGQGSHGYTF
v_call: TRBV18; j_call: TRBJ2-7; clone_size: NA; d_call: NA; cdr3_nt: TGTGCCAGCTCACTACAGGACAACTACGAGCAGTACTTC; cdr3_aa: CASSLQDNYEQYF
v_call: TRBV30; j_call: TRBJ1-1; clone_size: NA; d_call: NA; cdr3_nt: TGTGCCTGGAGTGAGAGAGCCCAAGCTTTCTTT; cdr3_aa: CAWSERAQAFF
v_call: TRBV6-5; j_call: TRBJ1-2; clone_size: NA; d_call: TRBD1; cdr3_nt: TGTGCCAGCAGTTACGACAGGGGCTATGGCTACACCTTC; cdr3_aa: CASSYDRGYGYTF
v_call: TRBV5-1; j_call: TRBJ1-1; clone_size: NA; d_call: TRBD1; cdr3_nt: TGCGCCAGCAGCTTGACAGGACAGGTAACCATGAACACTGAAGCTTTCTTT; cdr3_aa: CASSLTGQVTMNTEAFF
v_call: TRBV18; j_call: TRBJ2-7; clone_size: NA; d_call: TRBD1; cdr3_nt: TGTGCCAGCTCACCGAGTGGGACAGACTCCTACGAGCAGTACTTC; cdr3_aa: CASSPSGTDSYEQYF
v_call: TRBV7-9; j_call: TRBJ2-5; clone_size: NA; d_call: TRBD2; cdr3_nt: TGTGCCAGCAGCTCCCTAGCGGGGGGGCAGGAGACCCAGTACTTC; cdr3_aa: CASSSLAGGQETQYF
v_call: TRBV2; j_call: TRBJ1-5; clone_size: NA; d_call: NA; cdr3_nt: TGTGCCAGCAGTGAAACACGCAGCAATCAGCCCCAGCATTTT; cdr3_aa: CASSETRSNQPQHF
v_call: TRBV7-2; j_call: TRBJ1-3; clone_size: NA; d_call: TRBD1; cdr3_nt: TGTGCCAGCAGCCAGGGACAGGCCGCTGGAAACACCATATATTTT; cdr3_aa: CASSQGQAAGNTIYF
v_call: TRBV5-1; j_call: TRBJ2-3; clone_size: NA; d_call: TRBD2; cdr3_nt: TGCGCCAGCACCCCGGCTAGCGGGGGCCTCGGGGCGCAGTATTTT; cdr3_aa: CASTPASGGLGAQYF
v_call: TRBV3-1/TRBV3-2; j_call: TRBJ1-2; clone_size: NA; d_call: TRBD1; cdr3_nt: TGTGCCAGCAGCCTTGGACAGGGGCAGGGTGGCTACACCTTC; cdr3_aa: CASSLGQGQGGYTF
v_call: TRBV30; j_call: TRBJ1-2; clone_size: NA; d_call: TRBD1; cdr3_nt: TGTGCCTGGAGTGCCTTGACAGGGGATGGCTACACCTTC; cdr3_aa: CAWSALTGDGYTF
v_call: TRBV6-1; j_call: TRBJ2-1; clone_size: NA; d_call: TRBD1; cdr3_nt: TGTGCCAGCAGTGAACAGGGGGCCCATGGGAATGAGCAGTTCTTC; cdr3_aa: CASSEQGAHGNEQFF
v_call: TRBV19; j_call: TRBJ1-1; clone_size: once; d_call: NA; cdr3_nt: TGTGCCAGTAGTATGGGCCAGGGTGTAGCTTTCTTT; cdr3_aa: CASSMGQGVAFF
v_call: TRBV9; j_call: TRBJ2-2; clone_size: NA; d_call: TRBD2; cdr3_nt: TGTGCCAGCAGCGTCTCGAGCGGGAGTTCAAGGGGCGGGGAGCTGTTTTTT; cdr3_aa: CASSVSSGSSRGGELFF
v_call: TRBV18; j_call: TRBJ2-3; clone_size: NA; d_call: NA; cdr3_nt: TGTGCCAGCTCACCCGAGGGTTTAGCAGATACGCAGTATTTT; cdr3_aa: CASSPEGLADTQYF
v_call: TRBV20-1; j_call: TRBJ2-7; clone_size: NA; d_call: NA; cdr3_nt: TGCAGTGCCCCTATCAACTACGAGCAGTACTTC; cdr3_aa: CSAPINYEQYF
v_call: TRBV27; j_call: TRBJ1-4; clone_size: NA; d_call: NA; cdr3_nt: TGTGCCAGCAGTTGGTTGGGGGGGATGGATGAAAAACTGTTTTTT; cdr3_aa: CASSWLGGMDEKLFF
v_call: TRBV10-1; j_call: TRBJ2-2; clone_size: NA; d_call: TRBD2; cdr3_nt: TGCGCCAGCAGTGCTCGACTAGCGGGGAACACCGGGGAGCTGTTTTTT; cdr3_aa: CASSARLAGNTGELFF
v_call: TRBV19; j_call: TRBJ1-1; clone_size: NA; d_call: NA; cdr3_nt: TGTGCCAGTAGTATGGGAGGGCGTGAAGCTTTCTTT; cdr3_aa: CASSMGGREAFF
v_call: TRBV11-2; j_call: TRBJ2-5; clone_size: few; d_call: NA; cdr3_nt: TGTGCCAGCAGCTTAGATTCAGTCCAAGAGACCCAGTACTTC; cdr3_aa: CASSLDSVQETQYF
v_call: TRBV19; j_call: TRBJ1-2; clone_size: once; d_call: TRBD1; cdr3_nt: TGTGCCAGTACAAGGCAGGGGGCTAACTATGGCTACACCTTC; cdr3_aa: CASTRQGANYGYTF